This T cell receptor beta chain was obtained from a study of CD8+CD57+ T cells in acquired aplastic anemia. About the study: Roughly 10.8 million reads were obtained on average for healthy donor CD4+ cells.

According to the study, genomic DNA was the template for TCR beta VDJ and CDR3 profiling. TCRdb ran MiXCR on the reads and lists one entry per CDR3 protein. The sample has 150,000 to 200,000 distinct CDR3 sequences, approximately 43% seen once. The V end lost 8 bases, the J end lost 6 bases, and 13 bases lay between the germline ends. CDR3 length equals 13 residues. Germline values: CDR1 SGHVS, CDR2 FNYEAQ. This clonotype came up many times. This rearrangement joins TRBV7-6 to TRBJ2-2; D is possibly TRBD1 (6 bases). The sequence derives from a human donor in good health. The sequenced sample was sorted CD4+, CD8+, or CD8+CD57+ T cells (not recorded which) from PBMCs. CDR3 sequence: CASRPQGPGELFF. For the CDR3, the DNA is TGTGCCAGCCGGCCCCAGGGGCCCGGGGAGCTGTTTTTT.